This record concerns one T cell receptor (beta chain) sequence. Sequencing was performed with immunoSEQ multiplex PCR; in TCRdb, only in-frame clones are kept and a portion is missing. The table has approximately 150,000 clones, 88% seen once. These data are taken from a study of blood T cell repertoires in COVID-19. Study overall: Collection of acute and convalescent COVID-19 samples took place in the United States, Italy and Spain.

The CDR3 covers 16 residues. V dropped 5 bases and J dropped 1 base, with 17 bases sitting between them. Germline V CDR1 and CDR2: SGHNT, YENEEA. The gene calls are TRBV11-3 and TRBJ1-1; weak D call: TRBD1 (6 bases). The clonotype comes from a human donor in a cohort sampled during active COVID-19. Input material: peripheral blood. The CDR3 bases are TGTGCCAGCAGCCCCTTGGGCGACAGGAGGAACACTGAAGCTTTCTTT. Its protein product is CASSPLGDRRNTEAFF. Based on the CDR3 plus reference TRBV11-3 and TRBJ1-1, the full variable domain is EAGVVQSPRYKIIEKKQPVAFWCNPISGHNTLYWYLQNLGQGPELLIRYENEEAVDDSQLPKDRFSAERLKGVDSTLKIQPAELGDSAVYLCASSPLGDRRNTEAFFGQGTRLTVV.